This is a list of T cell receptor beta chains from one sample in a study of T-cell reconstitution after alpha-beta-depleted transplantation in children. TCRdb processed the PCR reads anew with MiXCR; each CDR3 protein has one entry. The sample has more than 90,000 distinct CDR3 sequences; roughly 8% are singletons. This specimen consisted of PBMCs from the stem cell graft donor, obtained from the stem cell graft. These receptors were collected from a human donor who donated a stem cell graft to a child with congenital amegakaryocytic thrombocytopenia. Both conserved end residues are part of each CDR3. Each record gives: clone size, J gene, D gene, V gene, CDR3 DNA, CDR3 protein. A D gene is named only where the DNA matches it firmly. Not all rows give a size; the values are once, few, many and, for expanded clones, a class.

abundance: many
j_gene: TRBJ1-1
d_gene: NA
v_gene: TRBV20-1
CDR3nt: TGCAGTGCTAGAGATTTACAGGGCAAACCCGAAGCTTTCTTT
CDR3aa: CSARDLQGKPEAFF

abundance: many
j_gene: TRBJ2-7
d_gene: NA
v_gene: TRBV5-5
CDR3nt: TGTGCCAGCAGCAGGACGCTTCCCCTCTCCTACGAGCAGTACTTC
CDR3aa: CASSRTLPLSYEQYF

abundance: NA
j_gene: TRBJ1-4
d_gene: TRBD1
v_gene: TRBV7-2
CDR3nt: TGTGCCAGCAGTATAGGACAGGGATATGAAAAACTGTTTTTT
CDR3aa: CASSIGQGYEKLFF

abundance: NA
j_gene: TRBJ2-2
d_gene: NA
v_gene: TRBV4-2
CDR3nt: TGTGCCAGCAGCCCAGGGCTCACCGGGGAGCTGTTTTTT
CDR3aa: CASSPGLTGELFF

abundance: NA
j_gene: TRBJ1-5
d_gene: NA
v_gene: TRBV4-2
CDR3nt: TGTGCCAGCAGCCCGGGGCCCCTCGACTGGCCCCAGCATTTT
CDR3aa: CASSPGPLDWPQHF

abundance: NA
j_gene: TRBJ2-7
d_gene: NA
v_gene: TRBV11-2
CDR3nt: TGTGCCAGCAGCTTAATCCACGAGCAGTACTTC
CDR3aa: CASSLIHEQYF

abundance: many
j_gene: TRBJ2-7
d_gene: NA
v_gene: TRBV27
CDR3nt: TGTGCCAGCAGTTTATGGGCCAGTTTAGGAGGCGAGCAGTACTTC
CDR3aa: CASSLWASLGGEQYF

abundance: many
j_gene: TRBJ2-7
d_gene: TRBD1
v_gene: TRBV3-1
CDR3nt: TGTGCCAGCGCTCATAGGATAGACAGGGTCGGCGAGCAGTACTTC
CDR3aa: CASAHRIDRVGEQYF

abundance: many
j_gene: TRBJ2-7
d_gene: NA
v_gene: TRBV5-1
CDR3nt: TGCGCCAGCAGCCCCTCGGAAGGCTACGAGCAGTACTTC
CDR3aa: CASSPSEGYEQYF

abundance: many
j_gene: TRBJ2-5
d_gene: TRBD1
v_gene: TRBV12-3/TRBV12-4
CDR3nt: TGTGCCAGCAGTTTATTACAGGGGATGAGAGAGACCCAGTACTTC
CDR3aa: CASSLLQGMRETQYF

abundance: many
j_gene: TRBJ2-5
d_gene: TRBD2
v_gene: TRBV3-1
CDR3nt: TGTGCCAGCAGCCAAGTGGGAGGGCCCCAAGAGACCCAGTACTTC
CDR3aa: CASSQVGGPQETQYF

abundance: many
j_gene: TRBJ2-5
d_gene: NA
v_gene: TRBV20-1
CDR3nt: TGCAGTGCTAATCCCCTGGACGGAGAAGAGACCCAGTACTTC
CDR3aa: CSANPLDGEETQYF

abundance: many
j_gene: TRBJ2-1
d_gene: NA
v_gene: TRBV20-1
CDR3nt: TGCAGTGCTGCGGCCGGGAATGAGCAGTTCTTC
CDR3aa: CSAAAGNEQFF

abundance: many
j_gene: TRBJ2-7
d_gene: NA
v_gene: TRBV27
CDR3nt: TGTGCCAGCAGTTTATCTGGGACCTCGTGGAACGAGCAGTACTTC
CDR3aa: CASSLSGTSWNEQYF

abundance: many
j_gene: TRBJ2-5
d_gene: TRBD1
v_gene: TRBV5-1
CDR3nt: TGCGCCAGCAGCGCAGACAGGGGTGCCCTCCAAGAGACCCAGTACTTC
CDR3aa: CASSADRGALQETQYF

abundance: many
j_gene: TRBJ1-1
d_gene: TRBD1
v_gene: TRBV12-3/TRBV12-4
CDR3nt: TGTGCCAGCAGCCGCGGACAGGGGGCTCCGGAAGCTTTCTTT
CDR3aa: CASSRGQGAPEAFF

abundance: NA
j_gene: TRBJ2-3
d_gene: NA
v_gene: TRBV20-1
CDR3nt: TGCAGTGCTCTCCTTAAGGCGGGAGATACGCAGTATTTT
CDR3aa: CSALLKAGDTQYF

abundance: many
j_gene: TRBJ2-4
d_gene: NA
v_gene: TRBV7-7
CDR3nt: TGTGCCAGCAGCTTTTTTAGGGGCCGGAGCATTCAGTACTTC
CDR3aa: CASSFFRGRSIQYF

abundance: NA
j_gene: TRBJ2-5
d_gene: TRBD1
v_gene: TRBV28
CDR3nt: TGTGCCATGGGCCACAGGGGGCAAGAGACCCAGTACTTC
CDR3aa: CAMGHRGQETQYF

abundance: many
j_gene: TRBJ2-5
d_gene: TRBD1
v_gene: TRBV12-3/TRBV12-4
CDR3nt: TGTGCCAGCAGTTTTGGGGGACAGGGGGTATCGGAGACCCAGTACTTC
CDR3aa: CASSFGGQGVSETQYF

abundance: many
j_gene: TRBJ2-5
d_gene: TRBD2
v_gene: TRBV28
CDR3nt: TGTGCCAGCAGTCGGGGGGGGCGAGGAGAGACCCAGTACTTC
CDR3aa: CASSRGGRGETQYF

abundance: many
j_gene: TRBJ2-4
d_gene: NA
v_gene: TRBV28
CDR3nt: TGTGCCAGCAGTTTACTAGGCGGGGCGGGGTGGAACATTCAGTACTTC
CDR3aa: CASSLLGGAGWNIQYF

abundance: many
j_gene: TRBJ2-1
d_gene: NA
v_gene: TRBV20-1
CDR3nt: TGCAGTGCACGGACTCCTTCCTACAATGAGCAGTTCTTC
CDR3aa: CSARTPSYNEQFF

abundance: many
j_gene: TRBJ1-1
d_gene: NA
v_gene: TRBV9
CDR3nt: TGTGCCAGCAGCGCAGGGGTCGGGAACACTGAAGCTTTCTTT
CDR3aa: CASSAGVGNTEAFF

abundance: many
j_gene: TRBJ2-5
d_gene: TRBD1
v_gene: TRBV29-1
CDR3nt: TGCAGCGGCCTGGGGCCCAGGGGGATCGAGACCCAGTACTTC
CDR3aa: CSGLGPRGIETQYF

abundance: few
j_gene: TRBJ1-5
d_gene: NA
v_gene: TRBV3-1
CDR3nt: TGTGCCAGCAGCCAGTTACTAACAGGGCCGCCCCAGCATTTT
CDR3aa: CASSQLLTGPPQHF

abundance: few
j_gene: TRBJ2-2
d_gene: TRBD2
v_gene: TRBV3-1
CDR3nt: TGTGCCACCACTAGCGGGAGAATTGCCGGGGAGCTGTTTTTT
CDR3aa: CATTSGRIAGELFF

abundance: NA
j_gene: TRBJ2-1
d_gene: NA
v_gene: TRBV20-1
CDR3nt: TGCAGTGCTAGGGAGGGGTTGCGGGATGAGCAGTTCTTC
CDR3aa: CSAREGLRDEQFF

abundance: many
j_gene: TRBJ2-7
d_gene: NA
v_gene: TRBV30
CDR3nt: TGTGCCTGGAGTTTAACAGTGAAACGGGAGCAGTACTTC
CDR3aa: CAWSLTVKREQYF

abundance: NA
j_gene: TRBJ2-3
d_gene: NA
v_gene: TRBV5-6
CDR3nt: TGTGCCAGCACTAAGTCGACAGCTTACTACACAGATACGCAGTATTTT
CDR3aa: CASTKSTAYYTDTQYF

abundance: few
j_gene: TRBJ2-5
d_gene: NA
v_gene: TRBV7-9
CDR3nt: TGTGCCAGCAGCCGCTACCTTTACGCGGGGGCTCAAGAGACCCAGTACTTC
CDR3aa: CASSRYLYAGAQETQYF

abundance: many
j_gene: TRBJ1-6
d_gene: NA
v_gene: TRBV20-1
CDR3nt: TGCAGTGCTAGGGGCAGGGGTAATTCACCCCTCCACTTT
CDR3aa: CSARGRGNSPLHF

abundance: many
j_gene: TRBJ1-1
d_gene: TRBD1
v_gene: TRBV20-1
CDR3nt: TGCAGTGCTAGAGCCCCTGCAGGGGGGAAGATGAACACTGAAGCTTTCTTT
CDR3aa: CSARAPAGGKMNTEAFF

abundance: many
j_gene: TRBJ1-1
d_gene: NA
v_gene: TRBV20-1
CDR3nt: TGCAGTGCTAGAGATTACACCGGGAACACTGAAGCTTTCTTT
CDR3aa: CSARDYTGNTEAFF

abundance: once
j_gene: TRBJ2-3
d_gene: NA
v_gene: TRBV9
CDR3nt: TGTGCCAGCACTACGACAGGAGATAGCACAGATACGCAGTATTTT
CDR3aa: CASTTTGDSTDTQYF

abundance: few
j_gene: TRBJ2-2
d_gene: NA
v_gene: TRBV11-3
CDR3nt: TGTGCCAGCAGCTTCAGGGCGGCGAACACCGGGGAGCTGTTTTTT
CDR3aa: CASSFRAANTGELFF

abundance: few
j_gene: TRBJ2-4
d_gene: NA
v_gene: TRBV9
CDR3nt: TGTGCCAGCAGCGGCGAGGGGGACATTCAGTACTTC
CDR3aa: CASSGEGDIQYF

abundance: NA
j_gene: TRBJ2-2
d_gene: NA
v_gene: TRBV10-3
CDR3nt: TGTGCCACAAACACCGCGAACACCGGGGAGCTGTTTTTT
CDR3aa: CATNTANTGELFF

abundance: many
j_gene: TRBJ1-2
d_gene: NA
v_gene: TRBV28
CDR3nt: TGTGCCACCGGAGGTGGCTACACCTTC
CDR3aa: CATGGGYTF

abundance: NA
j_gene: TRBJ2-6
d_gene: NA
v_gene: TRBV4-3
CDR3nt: TGCGCCAGCAGCCAAGACCGGGGAGCTGGGGCCAACGGCCTGACTTTC
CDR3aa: CASSQDRGAGANGLTF

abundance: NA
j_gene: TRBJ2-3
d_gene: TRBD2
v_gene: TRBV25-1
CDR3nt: TGTGCCAGCAGTGAATACCGGGGGGACACAGATACGCAGTATTTT
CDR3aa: CASSEYRGDTDTQYF

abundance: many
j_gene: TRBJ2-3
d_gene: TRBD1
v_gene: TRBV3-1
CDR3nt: TGTGCCAGCAGCCAAGACGGGACAGGAACAGATACGCAGTATTTT
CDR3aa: CASSQDGTGTDTQYF

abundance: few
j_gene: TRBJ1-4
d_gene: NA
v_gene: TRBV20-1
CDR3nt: TGCAGTGCCTCCCCCCCAGGGGACGATGAAAAACTGTTTTTT
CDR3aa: CSASPPGDDEKLFF

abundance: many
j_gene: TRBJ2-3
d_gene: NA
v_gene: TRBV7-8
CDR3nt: TGTGCCAGCACCCTCCACCAGGACGCAACAGATACGCAGTATTTT
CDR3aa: CASTLHQDATDTQYF